Following are 23 T cell receptor beta chains from one sample sequenced in a study of blood T cells in healthy people across ages. PCR was performed a second time for about 7 to 12 cycles using a sample-barcoded 5' primer and a J-beta primer mix. Via MiXCR, TCRdb re-called the 5' RACE reads, giving one row per CDR3 protein. The sample lists 1.4 million or so distinct CDR3 sequences, around 40% occurring once. Material: blood. These receptors were obtained from a woman between 18 and 29 years old in good health.

The chain joins TRBV4-1 to TRBJ2-4, with no clear D. The closer fit of TRBJ2-7 to the DNA end suggests the J call may be wrong. Germline V gives CDR1 MGHRA, CDR2 YSYEKL. CDR3 size: 15 residues. This CDR3 is CASSQENHGAYEQYF. The CDR3 nucleotides are TGCGCCAGCAGCCAAGAGAATCACGGAGCCTACGAGCAGTACTTC.

V is TRBV11-2 and J is TRBJ2-1; a weak D match, TRBD1 (6 bases). Germline CDR1 SGHAT, CDR2 FQNNGV. The CDR3 sequence is 15 residues long. Trimming removed 2 bases from V and 4 bases from J, with 12 bases in between. This CDR3 is CASSLIQGHYNEQFF. DNA of the CDR3: TGTGCCAGCAGCTTAATTCAGGGACATTACAATGAGCAGTTCTTC.

The chain employs TRBV10-3 and TRBJ1-6; a weak D match, TRBD1 (5 bases). The CDR3 totals 12 residues. The germline V and J ends were trimmed by 8 bases and 7 bases, with 9 bases remaining between them. CDR1 is ENHRY, CDR2 SYGVKD, per germline. CDR3 DNA: TGTGCCATCTCCAGGGAGAATTCACCCCTCCACTTT. This codes for CAISRENSPLHF.

J is TRBJ2-3 and V is TRBV5-1; possibly TRBD1 or TRBD2 for D (5 bases each). The V end was cut by 4 bases, the J end by 4 bases, with 13 bases between. CDR3 length: 14 amino acids. Germline loops: CDR1 SGHRS, CDR2 YFSETQ. This chain's CDR3 is CASSQGPVADTQYF. The CDR3 DNA reads TGCGCCAGCAGCCAGGGACCTGTAGCAGATACGCAGTATTTT.

This chain uses TRBV12-3 or TRBV12-4 with TRBJ2-3; D is unclear. CDR3 length: 11 amino acids. Trimming took 7 bases from V and 6 from J, leaving 8 bases between them. The CDR3 coding sequence is TGTGCCAGCACGCGCTGGGATACGCAGTATTTT. This gives the protein CASTRWDTQYF.

This chain connects TRBV4-3 to TRBJ1-2; 7 nucleotides line up with TRBD1. The CDR3 loop spans 16 amino acids. Germline V lookup: CDR1 LGHNA, CDR2 YSLEER. Trimming removed 0 bases from V and 3 bases from J; junction bases left unmatched: 7. CDR3 DNA: TGCGCCAGCAGCCAAGAATACGGGACAGACCACTATGGCTACACCTTC. Translation: CASSQEYGTDHYGYTF.

The V and J genes are TRBV20-1 and TRBJ2-1; 8 bases are shared with TRBD2. The CDR3 has 14 amino acids. Looked up from germline, CDR1 is DFQATT and CDR2 is SNEGSKA (reference sequence). Trimming removed 3 bases from V and 5 bases from J; junction bases left unmatched: 6. CDR3 DNA: TGCAGTGCTAGTCGCGGGGGGCCGAACAATGAGCAGTTCTTC. It is translated as CSASRGGPNNEQFF.

In this sample, this clonotype turned up a few times. The chain recombines TRBV5-1 with TRBJ2-1, with 9 bases aligning to TRBD2. With 1 base clipped from V and 10 bases from J, the junction kept 6 bases outside the gene matches. Germline V gene data show CDR1 as SGHRS and CDR2 as YFSETQ. The CDR3 consists of 14 residues. CDR3 in amino acids: CASSLNPGLAEQFF. In DNA form, the CDR3 reads TGCGCCAGCAGCTTGAATCCGGGACTAGCAGAGCAGTTCTTC.

On this clonotype itself: A much bigger clone sits one base away, suggesting this may be a read error. The chain has TRBV7-2 and TRBJ2-7; D perhaps matches TRBD2 (5 bases). CDR1 SGHTA and CDR2 FQGNSA come from the germline V gene. CDR3 size: 13 residues. V was shortened by 5 bases and J by 3 bases, with 11 bases between the two germline ends. The DNA for the CDR3 is TGTGCCAGCAGCGTAGGTCGGGACTACGAGCAGTACTTC. Translation: CASSVGRDYEQYF.

The CDR3 DNA sequence: TGTGCCAGCAGCTTTGTGTCGGGTGCCAAAAACATTCAGTACTTC. This sequence encodes CASSFVSGAKNIQYF. The chain employs TRBV7-2 and TRBJ2-4; D gene unclear. This CDR3 spans 15 amino acids. V lost 3 bases and J lost 1, with 10 bases in between. The V gene's germline CDR1 is SGHTA and CDR2 FQGNSA.

This chain links TRBV9 with TRBJ1-6, with D possibly being TRBD1 (6 bases). Germline CDR1 and CDR2: SGDLS and YYNGEE. Trimming left V 4 bases short and J 0 bases short, with 11 bases between. The CDR3 has 16 residues. DNA for the CDR3: TGTGCCAGCAGCCAACTGACAGGCTCCTATAATTCACCCCTCCACTTT. Its translation: CASSQLTGSYNSPLHF.

This chain links TRBV5-1 with TRBJ2-7, with 8 positions matching TRBD2. J gave up 4 bases and V 4 bases, and 10 bases lay outside the gene matches. This CDR3 is built from 15 residues. Germline V gene data show CDR1 as SGHRS and CDR2 as YFSETQ. The CDR3 nucleotides are TGCGCCAGCAGCCAAGAAGGGACTAGTGTTTACGAGCAGTACTTC. Its protein is CASSQEGTSVYEQYF.

The V call is TRBV9, the J call TRBJ2-1, with 8 nucleotides matching TRBD2. This CDR3 contains 15 residues. CDR1 is SGDLS and CDR2 is YYNGEE in the germline V gene. V shed 4 bases and J 8 bases; nucleotides not matched to a gene: 11. CDR3 DNA: TGTGCCAGCAGCTTGCCGGGACTAGGGGACTATGAGCAGTTCTTC. Amino acid sequence: CASSLPGLGDYEQFF.

In this sample, this clonotype turned up a few times. The chain recombines TRBV4-3 with TRBJ1-4; no reliable D call. V lost 1 base and J 0 bases, leaving 12 bases between the germline ends. The germline V gene encodes CDR1 LGHNA and CDR2 YSLEER. CDR3 length: 17 amino acids. The CDR3 spells CASSQGPVPATNEKLFF. The CDR3 DNA reads as TGCGCCAGCAGCCAAGGTCCAGTTCCCGCAACTAATGAAAAACTGTTTTTT.

In this sample, this clonotype turned up once. Since a much larger clone is just one base distant, this may be a read error. This chain joins TRBV10-3 and TRBJ2-5; a possible D gene is TRBD2 (7 bases). This CDR3 is built from 14 residues. The germline V gene encodes CDR1 ENHRY and CDR2 SYGVKD. The V end was cut by 8 bases, the J end by 2 bases, with 15 bases between. CDR3 in amino acids: CAISEGGGQETQYF. CDR3 in DNA: TGTGCCATCTCGGAGGGAGGGGGACAAGAGACCCAGTACTTC.

The V and J genes are TRBV4-3 and TRBJ2-2, with a possible D match to TRBD2 (6 bases). Deletions cut 2 bases from V and 8 bases from J, with 15 bases between. In germline, CDR1 is LGHNA, CDR2 YSLEER. The CDR3 is 15 amino acids. The CDR3 loop reads CASSQQGRRGGELFF. CDR3 DNA: TGCGCCAGCAGCCAACAAGGGAGGCGAGGGGGGGAGCTGTTTTTT.

The rearrangement joins TRBV10-3 to TRBJ2-1, with a tentative D call TRBD2 (6 bases). This CDR3 comprises 15 residues. V was shortened by 3 bases and J by 5 bases, with 14 bases between the two germline ends. Looked up from germline, CDR1 is ENHRY and CDR2 is SYGVKD. CDR3 region: CAISDLVPGDNEQFF. In DNA form, the CDR3 reads TGTGCCATCAGTGACTTGGTTCCGGGAGACAATGAGCAGTTCTTC.

V usage is TRBV5-1 and J usage is TRBJ1-2; 8 bases are shared with TRBD1. The V segment lost 4 bases and the J segment 7 bases; nucleotides outside the gene matches: 12. Germline V lookup: CDR1 SGHRS, CDR2 YFSETQ. The CDR3 is 15 residues long. CDR3 loop: CASSQKTGESSGYTF. Written as DNA, the CDR3 is TGCGCCAGCAGCCAGAAGACAGGGGAGTCTTCTGGCTACACCTTC.

The table lists this clonotype with a few counts. This chain joins TRBV2 and TRBJ1-4; TRBD1 might be the D (6 bases). The CDR3 runs to 14 residues. The V end lost 3 bases, the J end lost 4 bases, and 9 bases lay between the germline ends. CDR1 and CDR2 (germline): SNHLY, FYNNEI. Here the CDR3 reads CASSETGYNEKLFF. In nucleotides, the CDR3 is TGTGCCAGCAGTGAGACAGGCTATAATGAAAAACTGTTTTTT.

This chain joins TRBV6-5 and TRBJ1-2; no clear D gene. The CDR3 contains 14 residues. V was shortened by 0 bases and J by 4 bases, with 9 bases between the two germline ends. Germline assignment: CDR1 MNHEY and CDR2 SVGAGI. The CDR3 DNA is TGTGCCAGCAGTTACTCGACGCTGGCCTATGGCTACACCTTC. As protein: CASSYSTLAYGYTF.

The chain combines TRBV7-9 with TRBJ2-1, with a possible D match to TRBD2 (6 bases). With 6 bases removed from V and 2 bases from J, the gap between germline ends came to 17 bases. The CDR3 has 16 amino acids. The V gene's germline CDR1 is SEHNR and CDR2 FQNEAQ (reference sequence). The CDR3 nucleotides are TGTGCCAGCAGACCCTCCGGGACTCCGACCTACAATGAGCAGTTCTTC. Protein product: CASRPSGTPTYNEQFF. Based on the CDR3 plus reference TRBV7-9 and TRBJ2-1, the full variable domain is DTGVSQNPRHKITKRGQNVTFRCDPISEHNRLYWYRQTLGQGPEFLTYFQNEAQLEKSRLLSDRFSAERPKGSFSTLEIQRTEQGDSAMYLCASRPSGTPTYNEQFFGPGTRLTVL.

There are a few counts of this clonotype. This chain links TRBV6-1 with TRBJ1-6; no clear D gene. This CDR3 is 18 amino acids long. From germline, CDR1 is MNHNS and CDR2 SASEGT. Trimming stripped 10 bases from V and 4 bases from J, with 26 bases between. Here the CDR3 reads CATLITALGLKYNSPLHF. DNA for the CDR3: TGTGCCACCCTAATTACGGCCCTTGGACTCAAGTATAATTCACCCCTCCACTTT.

The chain couples TRBV29-1 to TRBJ2-4, with D maybe TRBD2 (6 bases). Germline CDR1 SQVTM, CDR2 ANQGSEA. The CDR3 has 13 amino acids. Trimming stripped 6 bases from V and 5 bases from J, with 14 bases between. The CDR3 loop reads CSVEGLLQNIQYF. The CDR3 bases are TGCAGCGTAGAGGGACTTCTCCAAAACATTCAGTACTTC.